The clone carrying this T cell receptor beta chain was detected once. Antigen unknown. This record belongs to a study of tumor-infiltrating lymphocytes in localized non-small cell lung cancer. Turning to the study itself: Some samples were collected after neoadjuvant chemotherapy; smokers, never-smokers and several histologies were included.

Study-wide points: Compared with uninvolved lung, tumors showed higher T cell infiltration by TCRbeta sequencing. Immunotypes IM1 and IM2 had similar TCR-derived T-cell fractions.

V was trimmed by 0 bases and J by 5 bases, leaving 17 bases between them. Germline V lookup: CDR1 SGHNT, CDR2 YYREEE (reference sequence). The CDR3 is 16 amino acids. The protocol was immunoSEQ multiplex PCR, while the TCRdb copy is restricted to in-frame clones and leaves out a portion. This table has approximately 9,700 clones, more than 70% appearing once. The sequenced sample consisted of lung tumor tissue. This receptor was identified in a human donor with non-small cell lung cancer. This chain uses TRBV5-4 with TRBJ1-1; the D gene is possibly TRBD1 (6 bases). Here the CDR3 reads CASSLAGGLAKTEAFF. In DNA, the CDR3 is TGTGCCAGCAGCTTGGCCGGGGGGCTCGCCAAAACTGAAGCTTTCTTT.